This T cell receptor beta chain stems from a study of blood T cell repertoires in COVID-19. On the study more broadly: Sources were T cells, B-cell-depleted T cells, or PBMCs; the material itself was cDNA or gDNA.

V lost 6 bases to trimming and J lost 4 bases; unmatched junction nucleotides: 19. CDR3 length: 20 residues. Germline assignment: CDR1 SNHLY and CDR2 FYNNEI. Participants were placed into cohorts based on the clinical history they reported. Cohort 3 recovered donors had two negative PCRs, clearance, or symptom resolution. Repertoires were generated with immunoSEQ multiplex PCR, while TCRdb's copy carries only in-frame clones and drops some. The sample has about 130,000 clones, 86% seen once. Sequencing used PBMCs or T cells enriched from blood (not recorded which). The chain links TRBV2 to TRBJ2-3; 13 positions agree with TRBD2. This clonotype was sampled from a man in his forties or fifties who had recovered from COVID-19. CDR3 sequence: CASRDLLAGGTNIIADTQYF. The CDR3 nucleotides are TGTGCCAGCAGAGACCTACTAGCGGGGGGGACCAACATCATCGCAGATACGCAGTATTTT.